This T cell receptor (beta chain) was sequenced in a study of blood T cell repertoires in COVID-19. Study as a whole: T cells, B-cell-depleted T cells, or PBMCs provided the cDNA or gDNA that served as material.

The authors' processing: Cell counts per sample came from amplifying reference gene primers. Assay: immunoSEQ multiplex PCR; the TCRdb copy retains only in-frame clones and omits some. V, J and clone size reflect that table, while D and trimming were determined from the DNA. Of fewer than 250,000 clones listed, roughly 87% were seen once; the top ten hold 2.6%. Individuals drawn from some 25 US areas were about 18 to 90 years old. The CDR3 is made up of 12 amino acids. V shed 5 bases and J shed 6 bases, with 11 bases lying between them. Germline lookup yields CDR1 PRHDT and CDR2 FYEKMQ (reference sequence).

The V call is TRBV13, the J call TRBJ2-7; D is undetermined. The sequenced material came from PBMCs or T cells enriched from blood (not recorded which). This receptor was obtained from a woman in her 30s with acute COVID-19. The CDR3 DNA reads TGTGCCAGCAGCCCTCGGCGGTCCGAGCAGTACTTC. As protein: CASSPRRSEQYF.